The sequence of this T cell receptor (beta chain) was determined in a study of Graves' ophthalmopathy and Graves' hyperthyroidism. Study conclusions and caveats: Between ophthalmopathy and stable hyperthyroidism, a 13-signature model drew a separation with roughly 85% sensitivity and roughly 80% specificity.

Germline assignment: CDR1 SGHRS and CDR2 YFSETQ. This CDR3 has 14 amino acids. V shed 7 bases and J 0 bases; nucleotides not matched to a gene: 7. Worth noting for this clonotype: No antigen is known for it.

Amplification of TCR beta CDR3 regions used RNA transcripts. First-round RT-PCR employed HTBI primers, with a second-round multiplex PCR after it. A single record per CDR3 protein comes from TCRdb applying MiXCR to the multiplex PCR reads. Of approximately 500,000 distinct CDR3 sequences listed, under 15% are singletons. The sequencing sample was made of blood. The chain employs TRBV5-1 and TRBJ2-7; the match to TRBD1 covers 7 bases. The source is a woman aged 30 to 39 with Graves' ophthalmopathy. CDR3 residues: CASQTGLSSYEQYF. The CDR3 nucleotides are TGCGCCAGCCAGACAGGGCTGAGCTCCTACGAGCAGTACTTC.